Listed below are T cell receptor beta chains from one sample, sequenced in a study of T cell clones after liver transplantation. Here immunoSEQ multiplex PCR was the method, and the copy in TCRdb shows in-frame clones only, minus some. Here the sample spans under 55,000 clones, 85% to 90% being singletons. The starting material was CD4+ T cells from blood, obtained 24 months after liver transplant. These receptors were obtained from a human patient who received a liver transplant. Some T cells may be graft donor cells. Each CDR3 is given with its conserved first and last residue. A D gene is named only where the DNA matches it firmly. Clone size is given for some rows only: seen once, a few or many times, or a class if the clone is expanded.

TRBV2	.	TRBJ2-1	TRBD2	CATRPTSGYNEQFF	TGTGCCACCCGGCCGACTAGCGGTTACAATGAGCAGTTCTTC
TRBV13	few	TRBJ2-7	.	CASSYTRDLPYEQYF	TGTGCCAGCAGCTACACCCGGGACCTCCCTTACGAGCAGTACTTC
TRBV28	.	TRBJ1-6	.	CASRPYGTDNSPLHF	TGTGCCAGCAGACCCTATGGGACCGACAATTCACCCCTCCACTTT
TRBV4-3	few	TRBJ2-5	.	CASSQAAGAQVTQYF	TGCGCCAGCAGCCAAGCCGCAGGGGCCCAGGTGACCCAGTACTTC
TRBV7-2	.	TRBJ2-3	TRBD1	CASSSGQGAGDTQYF	TGTGCCAGCAGCTCGGGACAGGGGGCCGGAGATACGCAGTATTTT
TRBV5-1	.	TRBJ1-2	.	CASSLEQGVFSGYTF	TGCGCCAGCAGCCTAGAACAGGGAGTGTTTAGTGGCTACACCTTC
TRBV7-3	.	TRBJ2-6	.	CASSDTQGLGANVLTF	TGTGCCAGCAGCGACACTCAGGGTCTTGGGGCCAACGTCCTGACTTTC
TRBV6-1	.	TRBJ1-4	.	CASSRFGEKLFF	TGTGCCAGTAGCCGATTTGGTGAAAAACTGTTTTTT
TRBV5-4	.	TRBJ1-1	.	CASSFRLTEAFF	TGTGCCAGCAGCTTTAGACTCACTGAAGCTTTCTTT
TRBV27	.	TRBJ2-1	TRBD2	CASSSSGTIVDEQFF	TGTGCCAGCAGTTCCTCCGGGACTATAGTCGATGAGCAGTTCTTC
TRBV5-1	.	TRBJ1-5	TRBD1	CASSLEGQNQPQHF	TGCGCCAGCAGCTTGGAGGGACAGAATCAGCCCCAGCATTTT
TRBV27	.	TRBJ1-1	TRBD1	CASSLLGGPQNTEAFF	TGTGCCAGCAGTTTATTAGGGGGCCCCCAGAACACTGAAGCTTTCTTT
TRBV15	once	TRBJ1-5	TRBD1	CATSRAGQGHQPQHF	TGTGCCACCAGCAGGGCGGGACAGGGACATCAGCCCCAGCATTTT
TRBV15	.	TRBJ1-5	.	CATSPDPGPRRTAQHF	TGTGCCACCAGCCCCGATCCCGGGCCACGACGGACGGCCCAGCATTTT
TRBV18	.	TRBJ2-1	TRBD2	CASSRTSGYNEQFF	TGTGCCAGCTCACGAACTAGCGGTTACAATGAGCAGTTCTTC
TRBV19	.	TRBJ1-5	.	CASTLRGRNQPQHF	TGTGCCAGTACCTTGAGGGGCAGAAATCAGCCCCAGCATTTT